This T cell receptor beta chain was sequenced for a study of Ad26.COV2.S vaccination and SARS-CoV-2 variants. Generated by immunoSEQ multiplex PCR, the TCRdb table keeps only in-frame clones and is missing some. The table has roughly 350,000 clones, roughly 87% seen once. The treatment is: roughly 18 received Ad26.COV2.S at low or high dose, single or two shots; roughly five received placebo; per-sample allocation not given. Each sample was drawn 63 days after the first injection (of vaccine or placebo). Germline-derived CDR1 and CDR2 are MGHDK and SYGVNS. The CDR3 has 13 residues. V gave up 8 bases and J gave up 10 bases, with 15 bases separating them.

The rearrangement links TRBV25-1 to TRBJ1-6; D call uncertain. The clonotype comes from a person between 18 and 60 years old who received the Ad26.COV2.S COVID-19 vaccine or a placebo. The material sequenced was peripheral blood, taken in a trial of Ad26.COV2.S vaccine versus placebo. CDR3 amino acids: CASHSAGNSPLHF. In nucleotides, the CDR3 is TGTGCCAGCCATTCGGCAGGCAACTCACCCCTCCACTTT.